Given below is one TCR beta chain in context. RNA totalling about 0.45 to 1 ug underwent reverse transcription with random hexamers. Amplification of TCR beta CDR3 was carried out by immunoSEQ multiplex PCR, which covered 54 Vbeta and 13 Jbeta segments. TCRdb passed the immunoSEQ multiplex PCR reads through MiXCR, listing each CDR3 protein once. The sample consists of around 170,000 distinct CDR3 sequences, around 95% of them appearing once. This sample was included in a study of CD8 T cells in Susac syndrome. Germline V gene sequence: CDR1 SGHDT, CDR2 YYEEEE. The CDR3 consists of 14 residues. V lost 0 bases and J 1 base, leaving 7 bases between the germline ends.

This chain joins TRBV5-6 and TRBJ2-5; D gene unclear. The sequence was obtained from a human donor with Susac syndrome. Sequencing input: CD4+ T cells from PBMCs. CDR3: CASSLAPLQETQYF. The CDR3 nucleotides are TGTGCCAGCAGCTTGGCCCCCCTCCAAGAGACCCAGTACTTC.